These 25 T cell receptor beta chains share one sample of origin, sequenced in a study of cytomegalovirus exposure and HLA in healthy donors. The PCR contained 60 Vbeta and 13 Jbeta primers. Sequencing used immunoSEQ multiplex PCR; TCRdb keeps in-frame clones, though not all of them. Of some 140,000 clones listed, approximately 77% are singletons. Source material: PBMCs. The source of these receptors is a woman aged 40 to 50 in good health and CMV-seronegative.

This chain uses TRBV27 with TRBJ2-3; 12 nucleotides agree with TRBD1. The V segment lost 6 bases and the J segment 2 bases; nucleotides outside the gene matches: 9. This CDR3 contains 17 residues. Per the germline V gene, CDR1 is MNHEY and CDR2 is SMNVEV (reference sequence). The DNA of the CDR3 is TGTGCCAGCAGCAGAACCCGGGACAGGGGGCACACAGATACGCAGTATTTT. As protein: CASSRTRDRGHTDTQYF.

V and J are TRBV7-2 and TRBJ1-1, with a weak D call TRBD1 (6 bases). Germline CDR1 is SGHTA and CDR2 is FQGNSA. The CDR3 contains 14 residues. Between the trimmed V and J ends, which lost 1 base and 1 base, there was a span of 7 bases. Written as DNA, the CDR3 is TGTGCCAGCAGCTTAGACAGGGCGAACACTGAAGCTTTCTTT. This encodes CASSLDRANTEAFF.

The chain recombines TRBV27 with TRBJ1-4; tentatively, D is TRBD1 (5 bases). CDR1 is MNHEY and CDR2 is SMNVEV in the germline V gene (reference sequence). The CDR3 spans 16 residues. V dropped 0 bases and J dropped 3 bases, with 11 bases sitting between them. The CDR3 region is CASSLSSRVANEKLFF. Written as DNA, the CDR3 is TGTGCCAGCAGTTTATCGAGCAGGGTAGCTAATGAAAAACTGTTTTTT. The variable domain in full, completed from reference TRBV27 and TRBJ1-4, reads EAQVTQNPRYLITVTGKKLTVTCSQNMNHEYMSWYRQDPGLGLRQIYYSMNVEVTDKGDVPEGYKVSRKEKRNFPLILESPSPNQTSLYFCASSLSSRVANEKLFFGSGTQLSVL.

The table lists this clone with a count of one. In the same sample, other DNA sequences code for this CDR3. The CDR3 is CASSPGTGDYEQYF. The CDR3 nucleotides are TGTGCCAGCTCACCAGGGACAGGGGACTACGAGCAGTACTTC. V gene TRBV18 combines with J gene TRBJ2-7; 10 nucleotides align to TRBD1. J gave up 3 bases and V 2 bases, and 1 base lay outside the gene matches. Germline V gene lookup returns CDR1 KGHSH and CDR2 LQKENI. The CDR3 sequence is 14 residues long.

The genes are TRBV11-2 and TRBJ1-3, with D maybe TRBD1 (5 bases). The CDR3 has 16 amino acids. V shed 5 bases and J shed 0 bases, with 14 bases lying between them. Germline V gives CDR1 SGHAT, CDR2 FQNNGV. CDR3 loop: CASSLRRESSGNTIYF. CDR3 nucleotide sequence: TGTGCCAGCAGCCTACGCAGGGAAAGCTCTGGAAACACCATATATTTT. Full variable domain (missing parts from reference TRBV11-2 and TRBJ1-3): EAGVAQSPRYKIIEKRQSVAFWCNPISGHATLYWYQQILGQGPKLLIQFQNNGVVDDSQLPKDRFSAERLKGVDSTLKIQPAKLEDSAVYLCASSLRRESSGNTIYFGEGSWLTVV.

The V and J genes are TRBV9 and TRBJ1-5; 7 nucleotides agree with TRBD1. The CDR3 covers 14 residues. The junction had 1 base not matched to a gene; V was cut back by 3 bases and J by 1 base. Germline V gene lookup returns CDR1 SGDLS and CDR2 YYNGEE. For the CDR3, the DNA is TGTGCCAGCAGCGAGACAGGGAGCAATCAGCCCCAGCATTTT. Protein: CASSETGSNQPQHF.

This clone has more than one count but fewer than ten. The rearrangement uses TRBV28 and TRBJ1-1, with D uncertain. Germline-derived CDR1 and CDR2 are MDHEN and SYDVKM. The ends were cut back, 3 bases at V and 3 bases at J, with 5 bases in the middle. The CDR3 loop spans 12 amino acids. The CDR3 DNA is TGTGCCAGCAGTTTTTTCGACACTGAAGCTTTCTTT. Amino acids: CASSFFDTEAFF.

J is TRBJ2-7 and V is TRBV7-2; no clear D gene. Germline V gene data show CDR1 as SGHTA and CDR2 as FQGNSA. With 3 bases removed from V and 6 bases from J, the gap between germline ends came to 6 bases. The CDR3 length is 11 residues. The CDR3 is CASSFYSEQYF. The CDR3 bases are TGTGCCAGCAGCTTTTATAGCGAGCAGTACTTC. Using reference TRBV7-2 and TRBJ2-7 for the parts outside the CDR3, the full variable domain is GAGVSQSPSNKVTEKGKDVELRCDPISGHTALYWYRQSLGQGLEFLIYFQGNSAPDKSGLPSDRFSAERTGGSVSTLTIQRTQQEDSAVYLCASSFYSEQYFGPGTRLTVT.

J is TRBJ2-6 and V is TRBV5-4; possibly TRBD1 for D (6 bases). CDR1 is SGHNT, CDR2 YYREEE, per germline (reference sequence). V was clipped by 0 bases and J by 0 bases, with 13 bases between them. The CDR3 loop spans 18 amino acids. DNA of the CDR3: TGTGCCAGCAGCTTGGGAATTCAACAGGGCTCTGGGGCCAACGTCCTGACTTTC. It specifies CASSLGIQQGSGANVLTF.

A few counts support this clone. The chain carries TRBV6-6 and TRBJ1-2; D unclear. Germline V gives CDR1 MNHNY, CDR2 SVGAGI (reference sequence). The CDR3 loop spans 10 amino acids. The V end was cut by 11 bases, the J end by 4 bases, with 8 bases between. CDR3 nucleotides: TGTGCCGCAGGATCCTATGGCTACACCTTC. As protein: CAAGSYGYTF.

This chain uses TRBV5-6 with TRBJ1-1; D gene ambiguous. Trimming removed 1 base from V and 1 base from J, with 5 bases in between. Looked up from germline, CDR1 is SGHDT and CDR2 is YYEEEE. CDR3 size: 13 residues. The CDR3 sequence: CASSLKPNTEAFF. DNA of the CDR3: TGTGCCAGCAGCTTGAAGCCGAACACTGAAGCTTTCTTT.

The chain has TRBV5-6 and TRBJ1-2; 7 nucleotides line up with TRBD1. V dropped 4 bases and J dropped 2; count of bases not matched to a gene: 14. CDR3 length: 17 amino acids. Looked up from germline, CDR1 is SGHDT and CDR2 is YYEEEE. This chain's CDR3 is CASSHRDSPYLNYGYTF. The CDR3 DNA reads as TGTGCCAGCAGCCATCGGGACAGTCCCTATTTAAACTATGGCTACACCTTC.

The chain links TRBV5-1 to TRBJ1-1, with D tentatively TRBD1 (6 bases). This CDR3 is built from 11 residues. Germline V gene lookup returns CDR1 SGHRS and CDR2 YFSETQ. Trimming left V 3 bases short and J 10 bases short, with 10 bases between. The CDR3 region is CASSSGTIAFF. The CDR3 coding sequence is TGCGCCAGCAGCTCCGGGACAATAGCTTTCTTT. Full variable domain (rest looked up from reference TRBV5-1 and TRBJ1-1): KAGVTQTPRYLIKTRGQQVTLSCSPISGHRSVSWYQQTPGQGLQFLFEYFSETQRNKGNFPGRFSGRQFSNSRSEMNVSTLELGDSALYLCASSSGTIAFFGQGTRLTVV.

The chain couples TRBV5-1 to TRBJ1-5, with 7 bases matching TRBD1. The germline V gene has CDR1 SGHRS and CDR2 YFSETQ. This CDR3 has 15 residues. Trimming removed 2 bases from V and 0 bases from J; junction bases left unmatched: 2. In DNA form, the CDR3 reads TGCGCCAGCAGCTTAACAGGGGATAGCAATCAGCCCCAGCATTTT. Its translation is CASSLTGDSNQPQHF.

This rearrangement joins TRBV6-1 to TRBJ2-6; D call uncertain. The V and J ends lost 8 bases and 0 bases respectively, with 2 bases between them. The CDR3 runs to 12 residues. From germline, CDR1 is MNHNS and CDR2 SASEGT. Here the CDR3 DNA reads TGTGCCAGCCTCTCTGGGGCCAACGTCCTGACTTTC. It is translated as CASLSGANVLTF.

The rearrangement joins TRBV4-1 to TRBJ2-7; 8 bases map to TRBD1. This CDR3 is 16 amino acids long. CDR1 MGHRA and CDR2 YSYEKL come from the germline V gene. Trimming cost V 3 bases and J 4 bases; bases outside gene matches: 11. The CDR3 spells CASSHPGQDTSYEQYF. CDR3 sequence (DNA): TGCGCCAGCAGCCACCCGGGACAGGACACCTCTTACGAGCAGTACTTC.

The chain employs TRBV5-1 and TRBJ2-3, with TRBD1 identical over 10 bases. Germline CDR1 reads SGHRS; CDR2 reads YFSETQ. Losses at the gene ends were 5 bases for V and 3 bases for J; bases not matched to a gene: 6. The length of the CDR3 is 15 residues. CDR3 nucleotide sequence: TGCGCCAGCAGTTCAGACAGGGGGCTTACAGATACGCAGTATTTT. It encodes CASSSDRGLTDTQYF.

The table lists this clone with a count of one. The chain carries TRBV6-5 and TRBJ2-7; 8 nucleotides agree with TRBD2. The CDR3 loop spans 14 amino acids. Germline loops: CDR1 MNHEY, CDR2 SVGAGI. Losses at the gene ends were 2 bases for V and 3 bases for J; bases not matched to a gene: 3. The CDR3 DNA sequence: TGTGCCAGCAGTTACGGGCTAGCGGGCTACGAGCAGTACTTC. Protein sequence: CASSYGLAGYEQYF.

The gene calls are TRBV2 and TRBJ2-7; TRBD1 matches 11 bases. The CDR3 runs 14 residues. V was pared by 8 bases and J by 3 bases, with 6 bases of the junction left unmatched. Germline lookup yields CDR1 SNHLY and CDR2 FYNNEI. This chain's CDR3 is CASAGTGGFYEQYF. The CDR3 coding sequence is TGTGCCAGCGCCGGGACAGGGGGGTTCTACGAGCAGTACTTC.

The chain combines TRBV29-1 with TRBJ2-3; D unresolved. V lost 6 bases and J lost 8, with 21 bases in between. The CDR3 totals 14 residues. Germline V CDR1 and CDR2: SQVTM, ANQGSEA. CDR3 DNA: TGCAGCGTCGATGCATACATAACCGCGGTTACGCAGTATTTT. It codes for CSVDAYITAVTQYF.

The V and J genes are TRBV28 and TRBJ1-2, with 9 bases matching TRBD1. Germline CDR1 is MDHEN and CDR2 is SYDVKM. This CDR3 is built from 13 residues. V lost 7 bases to trimming and J lost 6 bases; unmatched junction nucleotides: 6. The CDR3 sequence is CASIYGTGNGYTF. The CDR3 DNA sequence: TGTGCCAGCATTTATGGGACAGGGAATGGCTACACCTTC.

This clone has more than one count but fewer than ten. The V gene is TRBV2, the J gene TRBJ1-1, with D uncertain. The V end lost 7 bases, the J end lost 0 bases, and 9 bases lay between the germline ends. The CDR3 covers 13 residues. Per germline, CDR1 SNHLY and CDR2 FYNNEI. CDR3 sequence reads: CASMRELNTEAFF. The DNA for the CDR3 is TGTGCCAGCATGAGGGAATTGAACACTGAAGCTTTCTTT.

The chain carries TRBV7-9 and TRBJ2-1; unclear D gene. Germline CDR1 SEHNR, CDR2 FQNEAQ (reference sequence). The CDR3 has 14 amino acids. V was cut by 2 bases and J by 3 bases, with 8 bases left in between. The CDR3 coding sequence is TGTGCCAGCAGCTTACAGGTCTTCTACAATGAGCAGTTCTTC. This codes for CASSLQVFYNEQFF.

This CDR3 reads CASSVAGRSNQPQHF. CDR3 DNA: TGTGCCAGCAGCGTTGCAGGGCGAAGCAATCAGCCCCAGCATTTT. The V call is TRBV9, the J call TRBJ1-5; perhaps TRBD1 as D (5 bases). Germline V gene sequence: CDR1 SGDLS, CDR2 YYNGEE. Trimming removed 2 bases at V and 1 base at J, with 10 bases between. This CDR3 spans 15 amino acids.

This clone showed up just a few times. The V gene is TRBV7-9, the J gene TRBJ1-6; D remains ambiguous. Germline loops: CDR1 SEHNR, CDR2 FQNEAQ (reference sequence). The CDR3 extends over 14 amino acids. Trimming removed 1 base at V and 6 bases at J, with 7 bases between. CDR3 loop: CASSLVQFNSPLHF. In DNA, the CDR3 is TGTGCCAGCAGCTTAGTACAGTTTAATTCACCCCTCCACTTT. Variable domain in full (rest from reference TRBV7-9 and TRBJ1-6): DTGVSQNPRHKITKRGQNVTFRCDPISEHNRLYWYRQTLGQGPEFLTYFQNEAQLEKSRLLSDRFSAERPKGSFSTLEIQRTEQGDSAMYLCASSLVQFNSPLHFGNGTRLTVT.